This T cell receptor (beta chain) was documented in a study of OX40 agonist ivuxolimab in advanced cancers. Background on the study: Eligibility rules accepted prior anti-PD-1, anti-PD-L1 or anti-CTLA-4 therapy, and approximately 40% had some. Partial responses occurred in three patients (one hepatocellular carcinoma, two cutaneous melanoma).

V was clipped by 5 bases and J by 5 bases, with 16 bases between them. The CDR3 is made up of 14 amino acids. The germline gives CDR1 MNHEY, CDR2 SVGAGI. TCRdb's table, derived via immunoSEQ multiplex PCR, lists solely in-frame clones and lacks some. The profile covers 150,000 to 180,000 clones, with under 95% appearing a single time and around 0.31% taken by the ten largest. This sequence joins TRBV6-5 and TRBJ2-7; the D gene could be TRBD1 or TRBD2 (5 bases each). This clonotype originated in an adult with an advanced solid tumor such as melanoma, head and neck, liver or kidney cancer. This material consisted of CD4+ or CD8+ T cells sorted from blood, taken in a trial of the OX40 agonist ivuxolimab. The CDR3 DNA follows: TGTGCCAGCAGTAGGAACCCGGGGCCGAACGAGCAGTACTTC. Translation: CASSRNPGPNEQYF.